These T cell receptor beta chains were read from a single sample in a study of shared clonotypes between healthy human individuals. Sequencing used immunoSEQ multiplex PCR; TCRdb keeps in-frame clones, though not all of them. The sample holds a few million clones, more than 85% seen once. Sequences were obtained from naive CD4+ T cells from PBMCs. Source of these receptors: a man between 18 and 35 years old in good health. Some clones in this sample may be carry-over from other donors' samples. Each CDR3 is given with its conserved first and last residue. Clone size is stated in some rows and not others, as once, few, many or a class when expanded.

TRBV4-1	-	TRBJ1-2	CASSQDTGGIGYGYTF
TRBV6-5	-	TRBJ2-5	CASSKRTGTETQYF
TRBV6-1	-	TRBJ2-7	CASRTDRGTYEQYF
TRBV18	-	TRBJ1-2	CASSPQRERGYTF
TRBV5-6	-	TRBJ1-2	CASSFQGNYGYTF
TRBV5-6	-	TRBJ1-2	CASSLEGSRYYYGYTF
TRBV6-4	-	TRBJ2-5	CASSEGLALGVAQYF
TRBV30	once	TRBJ2-2	CTWDLSSSGRWTGELFF
TRBV7-7	-	TRBJ2-5	CASSDRIQETQYF
TRBV7-2	-	TRBJ1-1	CASSLGGSHTEAFF
TRBV6-5	-	TRBJ2-7	CASSYSGQSSYEQYF
TRBV7-7	-	TRBJ2-5	CASSQTSVGETQYF
TRBV27	-	TRBJ2-7	CASSLSRAYYEQYF
TRBV15	-	TRBJ2-3	CATSFSGSTDTQYF
TRBV28	-	TRBJ1-6	CASSLRDGGNSPLHF
TRBV7-3	-	TRBJ2-1	CASSSSPSGTYNEQFF
TRBV19	-	TRBJ1-4	CASSQTRQSFATNEKLFF
TRBV29-1	-	TRBJ1-2	CSVEKGWDGYTF
TRBV7-6	-	TRBJ2-2	CASSLGGRTGELFF
TRBV19	-	TRBJ1-5	CASSHQGQGGGQPQHF
TRBV9	-	TRBJ2-5	CASSVDVGRGETQYF
TRBV28	-	TRBJ1-2	CASSRTGGRRYWGYTF
TRBV28	-	TRBJ2-1	CASDMTSGPLIEQFF
TRBV7-9	-	TRBJ2-7	CASSLGDPHAVYEQYF
TRBV5-4	-	TRBJ2-2	CASSRDRGDSGELFF
TRBV29-1	-	TRBJ1-1	CSTRTGTNTEAFF
TRBV5-1	-	TRBJ1-4	CASSSDRGRNEKLFF
TRBV6-6	-	TRBJ1-3	CASSSGPGNTIYF